This paragraph covers one T cell receptor (beta chain) sequence. Its antigen is currently unknown. Generation of TCR beta libraries employed quantitative 5'-RACE incorporating molecular barcodes. TCRdb reprocessed the 5' RACE reads via MiXCR and lists one record per CDR3 protein. The sample carries roughly 350,000 distinct CDR3 sequences, roughly 8% recorded once. This sample is drawn from a study of CD8 T cells in ankylosing spondylitis. Study-level points and caveats: Previous work reported some of these motif variants in the synovial fluid and blood of reactive arthritis. Within ankylosing spondylitis blood, a TCR beta motif made up of under 10 highly homologous variants appeared to be characteristic. As reported, disease-linked clones showed significant enrichment in matched ankylosing spondylitis synovial fluid.

CDR3 length equals 18 residues. Looked up from germline, CDR1 is MNHEY and CDR2 is SVGAGI. V was pared by 2 bases and J by 0 bases, with 19 bases between. The sample was blood, either unsorted or a sorted T cell fraction (not recorded which). The clonotype comes from a male donor with ankylosing spondylitis. The V call is TRBV6-5, the J call TRBJ1-1; weak D call: TRBD1 (6 bases). The CDR3 DNA is TGTGCCAGCAGTTACCGTTGGGCAGGGACAATGATGAACACTGAAGCTTTCTTT. This sequence encodes CASSYRWAGTMMNTEAFF.